Below are 31 T cell receptor beta chains sequenced from a single sample in a study of identical twins. In TCRdb, the 5' RACE reads were re-called with MiXCR into one record per CDR3 protein. This table has 350,000 to 450,000 distinct CDR3 sequences, about a fifth appearing once. Sequencing input: naive T cells sorted from blood. Receptors were obtained from a man aged 45-60 years in good health.

The chain couples TRBV29-1 to TRBJ2-1; 12 bases are shared with TRBD2. V gave up 6 bases and J gave up 9 bases; unmatched junction bases: 9. This CDR3 has 14 residues. Germline CDR1 reads SQVTM; CDR2 reads ANQGSEA. The CDR3 reads CSVLPSGRAVEQFF. In DNA, the CDR3 is TGCAGCGTCCTTCCTAGCGGGAGGGCCGTTGAGCAGTTCTTC.

In this sample, this clonotype turned up a few times. The chain joins TRBV20-1 to TRBJ2-7; D not resolved. The CDR3 is 11 amino acids. V was shortened by 6 bases and J by 4 bases, with 10 bases between the two germline ends. The V gene's germline CDR1 is DFQATT and CDR2 SNEGSKA (reference sequence). The CDR3 reads CSARPQYEQYF. CDR3 coding DNA: TGCAGTGCGCGACCCCAGTACGAGCAGTACTTC.

The gene calls are TRBV29-1 and TRBJ2-7, with 10 bases identical to TRBD1. The CDR3 runs 14 residues. The V and J ends lost 7 bases and 2 bases, in that order; junction bases with no gene match: 8. From germline, CDR1 is SQVTM and CDR2 ANQGSEA. The CDR3 protein is CSGIPTGGTYEQYF. The CDR3 region has the DNA TGCAGCGGGATTCCGACAGGGGGCACCTACGAGCAGTACTTC.

This clonotype was counted at least ten times. The chain recombines TRBV24-1 with TRBJ1-2; D ambiguous. V was clipped by 5 bases and J by 8 bases, with 20 bases between them. The CDR3 consists of 15 residues. Germline values: CDR1 KGHDR, CDR2 SFDVKD. The DNA for the CDR3 is TGTGCCACCAGTGGCATTATGGCTGAGGGATCCGGCTACACCTTC. It specifies CATSGIMAEGSGYTF.

The chain combines TRBV25-1 with TRBJ2-2; 8 nucleotides agree with TRBD1. V lost 1 base to trimming and J lost 0 bases; unmatched junction nucleotides: 7. This CDR3 is built from 18 residues. The germline V gene has CDR1 MGHDK and CDR2 SYGVNS. The CDR3 loop reads CASSEWSGGAPNTGELFF. CDR3 coding DNA: TGTGCCAGCAGTGAATGGTCAGGGGGCGCCCCGAACACCGGGGAGCTGTTTTTT.

The table lists this clonotype with a few counts. The CDR3 DNA follows: TGCAGTGCTAGAGATCTTCCAATGGGGAACACCGGGGAGCTGTTTTTT. Translated: CSARDLPMGNTGELFF. V gene TRBV20-1 combines with J gene TRBJ2-2; D is unresolved. This CDR3 region has 16 residues. The germline V gene encodes CDR1 DFQATT and CDR2 SNEGSKA (reference sequence). V was trimmed by 0 bases and J by 1 base, leaving 12 bases between them.

V usage is TRBV12-3 or TRBV12-4 and J usage is TRBJ2-5, with a possible D match to TRBD2 (5 bases). There are 12 residues in the CDR3. V was trimmed by 5 bases and J by 9 bases, leaving 13 bases between them. The CDR3 bases are TGTGCCAGCAGTCCTGGACTCCTTGCCCAGTACTTC. Translated: CASSPGLLAQYF.

The sample holds many counts of this clonotype. V usage is TRBV25-1 and J usage is TRBJ1-6, with TRBD1 identical over 8 bases. The J segment lost 4 bases and the V segment lost 4 bases, leaving 6 bases of the junction unmatched. The CDR3 length is 16 residues. Germline CDR1 reads MGHDK; CDR2 reads SYGVNS. CDR3 sequence: CASSGMDRAYNSPLHF. The DNA of the CDR3 is TGTGCCAGCAGTGGAATGGACAGGGCTTATAATTCACCCCTCCACTTT.

The chain has TRBV5-1 and TRBJ2-1; the match to TRBD1 covers 7 bases. CDR1 is SGHRS, CDR2 YFSETQ, per germline. J lost 5 bases, V lost 3 bases, and 11 bases had no gene match. This CDR3 region has 16 residues. CDR3 region: CASSSATGTVNNEQFF. CDR3 coding DNA: TGCGCCAGCAGCTCCGCTACCGGGACAGTCAACAATGAGCAGTTCTTC.

The chain couples TRBV5-1 to TRBJ1-1; possibly TRBD1 for D (6 bases). The germline gives CDR1 SGHRS, CDR2 YFSETQ. This CDR3 is built from 14 residues. The ends were cut back, 0 bases at V and 3 bases at J, with 9 bases in the middle. CDR3 residues: CASSLERTDTEAFF. CDR3 DNA sequence: TGCGCCAGCAGCTTGGAAAGGACAGACACTGAAGCTTTCTTT.

The V call is TRBV12-3 or TRBV12-4, the J call TRBJ1-6; maybe TRBD1 (6 bases). The germline V and J ends were trimmed by 7 bases and 7 bases, with 17 bases remaining between them. CDR3 length: 15 amino acids. CDR3 sequence: CASTINRASNSPLHF. The DNA of the CDR3 is TGTGCCAGCACCATAAACAGGGCCTCGAATTCACCCCTCCACTTT.

This clonotype was counted ten times or more. The chain joins TRBV7-8 to TRBJ2-5, with D unclear. Per germline, CDR1 SGHVS and CDR2 FQNEAQ. V lost 4 bases, J lost 1 base, and 10 bases lay in between. The CDR3 totals 14 residues. CDR3 protein: CASSSRRVQETQYF. CDR3 in DNA: TGTGCCAGCAGCTCCCGCCGGGTCCAAGAGACCCAGTACTTC.

The chain joins TRBV7-9 to TRBJ2-1, with D maybe TRBD1 (6 bases). Trimming pared 4 bases from V and 6 bases from J, leaving 16 bases between. In germline, CDR1 is SEHNR, CDR2 FQNEAQ (reference sequence). The CDR3 loop spans 15 amino acids. The CDR3 nucleotides are TGTGCCAGCAGCTCCCCCACGACCAGGGGCAATGAGCAGTTCTTC. The encoded protein is CASSSPTTRGNEQFF. Combining the CDR3 with reference TRBV7-9 and TRBJ2-1 gives the whole variable domain DTGVSQNPRHKITKRGQNVTFRCDPISEHNRLYWYRQTLGQGPEFLTYFQNEAQLEKSRLLSDRFSAERPKGSFSTLEIQRTEQGDSAMYLCASSSPTTRGNEQFFGPGTRLTVL.

This chain links TRBV6-5 with TRBJ2-7; D not certain. Germline V CDR1 and CDR2: MNHEY, SVGAGI. The V end lost 4 bases, the J end lost 0 bases, and 16 bases lay between the germline ends. This CDR3 contains 16 residues. Here the CDR3 DNA reads TGTGCCAGCAGTTCCTACCGGACCGTTAGCTCCTACGAGCAGTACTTC. It specifies CASSSYRTVSSYEQYF.

At least ten counts were recorded for this clonotype. The chain links TRBV29-1 to TRBJ1-1; D unresolved. CDR3 length equals 10 residues. Germline assignment: CDR1 SQVTM and CDR2 ANQGSEA. The V gene lost 5 bases and the J gene lost 5 bases, with 6 bases spanning the gap. As DNA, the CDR3 is TGCAGCGTTATGGATACTGAAGCTTTCTTT. Its protein product is CSVMDTEAFF.

The chain carries TRBV6-9 and TRBJ1-6; 7 nucleotides agree with TRBD1. With V trimmed by 7 bases and J by 8 bases, 14 bases remained unmatched. CDR3 length equals 16 residues. Germline loops: CDR1 MNHGY, CDR2 SVAAGI. In nucleotides, the CDR3 is TGTGCCAGCACTCCACCGGGACAGACGAACTATTCACCCCTCCACTTT. Protein product: CASTPPGQTNYSPLHF.

This clonotype was seen more than once but under ten times. This chain uses TRBV20-1 with TRBJ1-5; D possibly corresponds to TRBD1 (6 bases). The germline V gene encodes CDR1 DFQATT and CDR2 SNEGSKA (reference sequence). The length of the CDR3 is 15 residues. The V end lost 1 base, the J end lost 5 bases, and 15 bases lay between the germline ends. The CDR3 DNA reads as TGCAGTGCTAGAGTCTTTGCGGGGGCGGATCAGCCCCAGCATTTT. Amino acid sequence: CSARVFAGADQPQHF.

J is TRBJ2-7 and V is TRBV6-5, with D possibly being TRBD1 or TRBD2 (6 bases each). This CDR3 contains 17 residues. Germline assignment: CDR1 MNHEY and CDR2 SVGAGI. The V gene lost 5 bases and the J gene lost 3 bases, with 23 bases spanning the gap. In DNA, the CDR3 is TGTGCCAGCAGTCACGGGACATCCGTGGGACTTAACTACGAGCAGTACTTC. Translating it yields CASSHGTSVGLNYEQYF.

This clonotype came up a few times. This sequence joins TRBV7-2 and TRBJ2-4; D unclear. Germline assignment: CDR1 SGHTA and CDR2 FQGNSA. This CDR3 has 13 residues. The ends were cut back, 5 bases at V and 0 bases at J, with 5 bases in the middle. The chain's CDR3 is CASSTVAKNIQYF. Written as DNA, the CDR3 is TGTGCCAGCAGCACGGTAGCCAAAAACATTCAGTACTTC.

As to this clonotype: A single base separates this from a much larger clone, so it may be a read error. The gene calls are TRBV20-1 and TRBJ1-5; D is ambiguous. The CDR3 has 11 amino acids. The V gene's germline CDR1 is DFQATT and CDR2 SNEGSKA (reference sequence). V lost 0 bases and J lost 9, with 6 bases in between. CDR3 sequence (DNA): TGCAGTGCTAGAGAGCCGGGGCCCCAGCATTTT. It translates to CSAREPGPQHF.

Ten or more counts support this clonotype. The chain carries TRBV29-1 and TRBJ2-1; the D gene could be TRBD1 or TRBD2 (6 bases each). Per germline, CDR1 SQVTM and CDR2 ANQGSEA. The length of the CDR3 is 14 residues. Trimming removed 3 bases at V and 3 bases at J, with 12 bases between. Here the CDR3 DNA reads TGCAGCGTTGATAATAGGGGGGTCTACAATGAGCAGTTCTTC. Translated, it gives CSVDNRGVYNEQFF.

This clonotype was seen a handful of times. The genes are TRBV5-1 and TRBJ2-1; TRBD1 matches at 9 bases. Germline V gene lookup returns CDR1 SGHRS and CDR2 YFSETQ. J gave up 2 bases and V 4 bases, and 10 bases lay outside the gene matches. This CDR3 has 17 amino acids. The CDR3 spells CASSGTGTGPPYNEQFF. In DNA, the CDR3 is TGCGCCAGCAGCGGAACCGGGACAGGGCCCCCCTACAATGAGCAGTTCTTC.

This clonotype was detected many times. The V gene is TRBV20-1, the J gene TRBJ2-7, with D possibly TRBD2 on 5 matching bases. This CDR3 has 13 amino acids. CDR1 and CDR2 (germline): DFQATT, SNEGSKA (reference sequence). V lost 1 base and J 0 bases, leaving 7 bases between the germline ends. As DNA, the CDR3 is TGCAGTGCTAGAGGGGAGTCCTCCTACGAGCAGTACTTC. This gives the protein CSARGESSYEQYF.

This clonotype was seen at least ten times. Written as DNA, the CDR3 is TGTGCCACAGGGGACATTCAGGGCTACGAGCAGTACTTC. Protein sequence: CATGDIQGYEQYF. The V and J genes are TRBV24-1 and TRBJ2-7; possibly TRBD1 for D (6 bases). Trimming stripped 10 bases from V and 3 bases from J, with 15 bases between. The germline gives CDR1 KGHDR, CDR2 SFDVKD. The CDR3 sequence is 13 residues long.

The chain links TRBV29-1 to TRBJ2-5, with 8 bases lining up with TRBD1. CDR1 SQVTM and CDR2 ANQGSEA come from the germline V gene. Trimming cost V 4 bases and J 5 bases; bases outside gene matches: 9. The CDR3 consists of 14 residues. The CDR3 nucleotides read TGCAGCGTTGCCGGACAGGGTGGTCTGGAGACCCAGTACTTC. Its translation: CSVAGQGGLETQYF.

The chain uses TRBV20-1 and TRBJ2-1, with 11 bases aligning to TRBD2. The CDR3 spans 14 residues. CDR1 is DFQATT and CDR2 is SNEGSKA in the germline V gene (reference sequence). The trim removed 5 bases at V and 5 bases at J, leaving 5 bases unmatched. CDR3 DNA sequence: TGCAGTGCTCCGGGACTAGCGGTCCACAATGAGCAGTTCTTC. Translating gives CSAPGLAVHNEQFF.

V usage is TRBV5-4 and J usage is TRBJ2-7, with D perhaps TRBD2 (6 bases). V gave up 5 bases and J gave up 3 bases, with 18 bases separating them. The germline gives CDR1 SGHNT, CDR2 YYREEE (reference sequence). The CDR3 spans 15 residues. CDR3 in amino acids: CASSHIGLADYEQYF. CDR3 DNA sequence: TGTGCCAGCAGTCACATCGGGTTAGCGGACTACGAGCAGTACTTC. Complete variable domain (other parts from reference TRBV5-4 and TRBJ2-7): ETGVTQSPTHLIKTRGQQVTLRCSSQSGHNTVSWYQQALGQGPQFIFQYYREEENGRGNFPPRFSGLQFPNYSSELNVNALELDDSALYLCASSHIGLADYEQYFGPGTRLTVT.

This rearrangement joins TRBV2 to TRBJ2-7; 7 positions agree with TRBD1. J was trimmed by 4 bases and V by 6 bases; bases with no gene match: 12. This CDR3 region has 15 residues. Per the germline V gene, CDR1 is SNHLY and CDR2 is FYNNEI. In DNA form, the CDR3 reads TGTGCCAGCAGAGTTGGACAGGCCCCATCTTACGAGCAGTACTTC. Amino acids: CASRVGQAPSYEQYF.

This clonotype came up many times. The chain recombines TRBV20-1 with TRBJ1-6, with D unclear. The V end was cut by 0 bases, the J end by 7 bases, with 13 bases between. This CDR3 spans 15 amino acids. Germline V lookup: CDR1 DFQATT, CDR2 SNEGSKA (reference sequence). The CDR3 nucleotides read TGCAGTGCTAGAGAATCGACATCAGGAAATTCACCCCTCCACTTT. Translated: CSARESTSGNSPLHF.

This clonotype was counted many times. The chain employs TRBV5-1 and TRBJ2-2, with 10 nucleotides matching TRBD2. In germline, CDR1 is SGHRS, CDR2 YFSETQ. The junction had 4 bases not matched to a gene; V was cut back by 0 bases and J by 2 bases. The CDR3 runs to 17 residues. The CDR3 reads CASSLETSGYNTGELFF. In nucleotides, the CDR3 is TGCGCCAGCAGCTTGGAGACTAGCGGGTATAACACCGGGGAGCTGTTTTTT.

For this clonotype: No conserved phenylalanine or tryptophan is present at the end of the CDR3, so a read error is the likely explanation. The genes are TRBV3-1 and TRBJ1-1, with a weak D call TRBD1 (5 bases). CDR1 LGHDT and CDR2 YNNKEL come from the germline V gene (reference sequence). V was cut by 1 base and J by 5 bases, with 8 bases left in between. The CDR3 length is 13 residues. This CDR3 is CASSQGGGTEAFL. The CDR3 bases are TGTGCCAGCAGCCAAGGGGGCGGGACTGAAGCTTTCCTT.